A selection of T cell receptor beta chains follows, all from one sample in a study of cytomegalovirus exposure and HLA in healthy donors. Data came from immunoSEQ multiplex PCR; TCRdb stores just in-frame clones and leaves some out. Here the sample spans about 72,000 clones, around 64% being singletons. Sequencing was carried out using PBMCs. The receptors here all came from a man aged 35 to 55 in good health and CMV-seropositive. Both conserved end residues are part of each CDR3. D genes are given only for firm matches. The size of a clone is reported for some rows only, either as once, few or many, or as a class for expanded clones.

>13|TRBV28|NA|TRBJ1-2|NA
CASSEQGRGGYTF
TGTGCCAGCAGTGAACAGGGCCGGGGTGGCTACACCTTC
>16|TRBV4-2|NA|TRBJ2-1|NA
CASSQAGHSTYNEQFF
TGTGCCAGCAGCCAAGCGGGACATTCAACATACAATGAGCAGTTCTTC
>14|TRBV10-3|TRBD1|TRBJ2-3|NA
CATTEDRGGDTQYF
TGTGCCACCACTGAAGACAGGGGGGGAGATACGCAGTATTTT
>12|TRBV5-5|NA|TRBJ1-1|NA
CASSPRPSEAFF
TGTGCCAGCAGCCCGAGGCCCTCTGAAGCTTTCTTT
>17|TRBV5-8|TRBD1|TRBJ1-4|NA
CASSSGTGAFINEKLFF
TGTGCCAGCAGCTCCGGGACAGGGGCCTTTATCAATGAAAAACTGTTTTTT
>12|TRBV13|NA|TRBJ1-2|NA
CASSFREYGYTF
TGTGCCAGCAGCTTTAGAGAGTATGGCTACACCTTC
>13|TRBV10-3|NA|TRBJ1-1|few
CAIRPGVNTEAFF
TGTGCCATCAGGCCGGGGGTGAACACTGAAGCTTTCTTT
>11|TRBV30|NA|TRBJ2-3|few
CAHTAGDTQYF
TGTGCCCACACCGCGGGGGATACGCAGTATTTT
>13|TRBV30|NA|TRBJ2-7|NA
CAWRDSNSYEQYF
TGTGCCTGGCGGGACTCCAACTCCTACGAGCAGTACTTC
>15|TRBV7-9|TRBD1|TRBJ1-1|few
CASSIFRGHDTEAFF
TGTGCCAGCAGCATTTTCAGGGGGCATGACACTGAAGCTTTCTTT
>15|TRBV6-1|TRBD2|TRBJ2-3|NA
CASSGLAGGHDTQYF
TGTGCCAGCAGCGGCCTAGCGGGGGGGCACGATACGCAGTATTTT
>13|TRBV14|NA|TRBJ2-2|NA
CATPGLYTGELFF
TGTGCCACCCCGGGACTCTACACCGGGGAGCTGTTTTTT
>16|TRBV19|TRBD1|TRBJ2-1|NA
CASTIGETGGLDEQFF
TGTGCCAGTACCATCGGCGAGACAGGGGGTCTGGATGAGCAGTTCTTC
>15|TRBV28|NA|TRBJ1-4|NA
CASSPTGRGDEKLFF
TGTGCCAGCAGCCCAACAGGGAGAGGGGATGAAAAACTGTTTTTT
>13|TRBV6-6|TRBD1|TRBJ2-7|NA
CASSYSGQGEQYF
TGTGCCAGCAGTTACTCTGGACAGGGCGAGCAGTACTTC
>12|TRBV6-6|NA|TRBJ2-1|NA
CATSGSYNEQFF
TGTGCCACCTCGGGCTCCTACAATGAGCAGTTCTTC
>16|TRBV28|NA|TRBJ1-1|NA
CASSFLAGFLNTEAFF
TGTGCCAGCAGTTTTTTGGCGGGGTTTCTGAACACTGAAGCTTTCTTT
>15|TRBV6-5|NA|TRBJ1-2|NA
CASSYPPPGSYGYTF
TGTGCCAGCAGTTACCCCCCGCCGGGGAGCTATGGCTACACCTTC
>13|TRBV11-2|NA|TRBJ2-7|few
CASSPISSYEQYF
TGTGCCAGCAGCCCAATTTCGAGCTACGAGCAGTACTTC
>13|TRBV27|NA|TRBJ2-7|NA
CAVLSAPDGEQYF
TGTGCAGTCCTATCGGCACCCGACGGGGAGCAGTACTTC
>15|TRBV27|TRBD2|TRBJ2-7|few
CASFPLTSGGGEQYF
TGTGCCAGTTTCCCCCTGACTAGCGGGGGCGGTGAGCAGTACTTC
>13|TRBV5-1|TRBD2|TRBJ2-5|NA
CASTPGGIETQYF
TGCGCCAGCACCCCCGGGGGGATAGAGACCCAGTACTTC
>13|TRBV7-9|NA|TRBJ1-2|NA
CASSLVGLGPTYF
TGTGCCAGCAGCTTAGTCGGACTAGGGCCCACTTACTTC
>17|TRBV6-1|NA|TRBJ1-4|NA
CASSEVGRTTTNEKLFF
TGTGCCAGCAGTGAAGTAGGACGGACAACAACTAATGAAAAACTGTTTTTT
>15|TRBV9|NA|TRBJ1-2|NA
CASSAAGEANYGYTF
TGTGCCAGCAGCGCAGCAGGGGAAGCTAACTATGGCTACACCTTC
>15|TRBV5-1|TRBD2|TRBJ2-5|NA
CASSFFGTSQETQYF
TGCGCCAGCAGCTTCTTTGGGACTAGCCAAGAGACCCAGTACTTC
>20|TRBV4-1|NA|TRBJ1-6|few
CASSQGYQNASKLDDSPLHF
TGCGCCAGCAGCCAAGGATACCAAAACGCCTCAAAGCTTGATGATTCACCCCTCCACTTT
>16|TRBV2|TRBD2|TRBJ2-3|NA
CASSVAGALSTDTQYF
TGTGCCAGCTCGGTAGCGGGGGCCCTAAGCACAGATACGCAGTATTTT
>18|TRBV11-3|NA|TRBJ1-6|NA
CASSSEGTWGVGNSPLHF
TGTGCCAGCAGCTCGGAGGGGACCTGGGGTGTCGGGAATTCACCCCTCCACTTT